Following are 23 T cell receptor beta chains from one sample sequenced in a study of CD8+ T cells in alopecia areata. After isolation, RNA underwent reverse transcription to generate cDNA as the sequencing template. The repertoire was sequenced with immunoSEQ multiplex PCR; TCRdb's copy has only in-frame clones and lacks some. Seen here are approximately 120,000 clones, about 50% observed once, and the top ten hold about 10%. The sequenced material came from NKG2D-low CD8+ T cells sorted from blood. These receptors were taken from a human donor with alopecia areata.

The table lists this clone with a few counts. The CDR3 DNA is TGCGCCAGCAGTCAATGTCTGGGGCGTAGGGCGCCCCAAGAGACCCAGTACTTC. Translated, it gives CASSQCLGRRAPQETQYF. The chain uses TRBV23-1 and TRBJ2-5; TRBD1 might be the D (5 bases). TRBV23-1 is filed as an ORF, its function uncertain. The V end lost 1 base, the J end lost 1 base, and 19 bases lay between the germline ends. The length of the CDR3 is 18 residues.

This clone appeared a single time. Other DNA sequences in this sample translate to the same CDR3. V gene TRBV9 combines with J gene TRBJ1-5, with D unresolved. Germline V CDR1 and CDR2: SGDLS, YYNGEE. Trimming took off 0 bases at V and 3 bases at J, with 10 bases between the two ends. The CDR3 sequence is 15 residues long. The CDR3 loop is CASSVGGGPNQPQHF. In nucleotides, the CDR3 is TGTGCCAGCAGCGTAGGGGGAGGCCCCAATCAGCCCCAGCATTTT.

The chain links TRBV29-1 to TRBJ2-1; TRBD1 matches at 10 bases. The V segment lost 7 bases and the J segment 2 bases; nucleotides outside the gene matches: 5. Germline CDR1 reads SQVTM; CDR2 reads ANQGSEA. The CDR3 is 14 amino acids. The CDR3 nucleotides read TGCAGCGCGAACGGACAGGGGGCCTACAATGAGCAGTTCTTC. Amino acid sequence: CSANGQGAYNEQFF.

The rearrangement joins TRBV29-1 to TRBJ2-2; D unclear. The CDR3 consists of 12 residues. Germline V gene sequence: CDR1 SQVTM, CDR2 ANQGSEA. V lost 5 bases and J 2 bases, leaving 6 bases between the germline ends. DNA for the CDR3: TGCAGCGTTCTTCTCAACACCGGGGAGCTGTTTTTT. Protein: CSVLLNTGELFF.

The rearrangement joins TRBV6-5 to TRBJ2-5; a weak D match, TRBD1 (5 bases). V lost 10 bases and J lost 0, with 15 bases in between. The CDR3 sequence is 14 residues long. Germline V CDR1 and CDR2: MNHEY, SVGAGI. The CDR3 coding sequence is TGTGCCACTAGAAGGGGCGCGAACCAAGAGACCCAGTACTTC. Protein: CATRRGANQETQYF.

The CDR3 bases are TGCAGCGCGGGGGAAGGTAATGAGCAGTTCTTC. Its protein product is CSAGEGNEQFF. The chain employs TRBV29-1 and TRBJ2-1, with a tentative D call TRBD2 (6 bases). This CDR3 has 11 residues. V was shortened by 7 bases and J by 7 bases, with 11 bases between the two germline ends. Germline V gene lookup returns CDR1 SQVTM and CDR2 ANQGSEA.

A note on this clone: It is likely a read error, because the conserved phenylalanine at the end of the CDR3 is missing. This chain links TRBV9 with TRBJ2-2, with TRBD1 as a possible D gene (5 bases). Germline V gives CDR1 SGDLS, CDR2 YYNGEE. There are 14 residues in the CDR3. Trimming took 2 bases from V and 2 from J, leaving 7 bases between them. DNA of the CDR3: TGTGCCAGCAGCGTTCAGGGTAACACCGGGGAGCTGTTTCTT. Translating gives CASSVQGNTGELFL.

This clone was counted a few times. The chain uses TRBV29-1 and TRBJ2-5; TRBD2 aligns across 11 bases. Unmatched junction bases numbered 9, after V lost 6 bases and J lost 3 bases. The CDR3 loop spans 15 amino acids. Germline V gene data show CDR1 as SQVTM and CDR2 as ANQGSEA. The CDR3 sequence: CSVGFSGRGEETQYF. As DNA, the CDR3 is TGCAGCGTGGGGTTTAGCGGGAGGGGGGAAGAGACCCAGTACTTC.

This chain uses TRBV29-1 with TRBJ1-1, with D possibly matching TRBD1 (5 bases). The CDR3 is made up of 13 amino acids. V was shortened by 7 bases and J by 0 bases, with 12 bases between the two germline ends. The germline gives CDR1 SQVTM, CDR2 ANQGSEA. The CDR3 nucleotides read TGCAGCGCCGAGACAGAGTTGAACACTGAAGCTTTCTTT. It is translated as CSAETELNTEAFF.

J is TRBJ2-1 and V is TRBV5-6; D is ambiguous. CDR3 length: 14 amino acids. Per germline, CDR1 SGHDT and CDR2 YYEEEE. Trimming left V 3 bases short and J 4 bases short, with 11 bases between. The CDR3 DNA reads as TGTGCCAGCAGCTCAGTGACTGGATACAATGAGCAGTTCTTC. It encodes CASSSVTGYNEQFF.

J is TRBJ2-1 and V is TRBV29-1; the match to TRBD2 covers 9 bases. CDR1 and CDR2 (germline): SQVTM, ANQGSEA. The CDR3 has 12 amino acids. V was pared by 2 bases and J by 7 bases, with 0 bases of the junction left unmatched. The DNA of the CDR3 is TGCAGCGTTGAACTAGCGGGAAATGAGCAGTTCTTC. Protein product: CSVELAGNEQFF.

This sequence joins TRBV2 and TRBJ2-1; 10 bases line up with TRBD2. Germline values: CDR1 SNHLY, CDR2 FYNNEI. This CDR3 region has 15 residues. Trimming at V came to 2 bases and at J to 5 bases, leaving 3 bases not matched to a gene. In DNA, the CDR3 is TGTGCCAGCAGTGAATGGCTAGCGGGGGACAATGAGCAGTTCTTC. Amino acids: CASSEWLAGDNEQFF.

This clone was picked up a small number of times. This chain connects TRBV19 to TRBJ1-2; tentative D call: TRBD1 (6 bases). V gave up 6 bases and J gave up 4 bases, with 12 bases separating them. The CDR3 extends over 13 amino acids. From germline, CDR1 is LNHDA and CDR2 SQIVND (reference sequence). CDR3 sequence reads: CASRQGWIYGYTF. The DNA of the CDR3 is TGTGCCAGTAGACAGGGATGGATCTATGGCTACACCTTC. Using reference TRBV19 and TRBJ1-2 for the parts outside the CDR3, the full variable domain is DGGITQSPKYLFRKEGQNVTLSCEQNLNHDAMYWYRQDPGQGLRLIYYSQIVNDFQKGDIAEGYSVSREKKESFPLTVTSAQKNPTAFYLCASRQGWIYGYTFGSGTRLTVV.

This clone was seen a few times. The chain joins TRBV29-1 to TRBJ1-2; weak D call: TRBD1 (6 bases). V was shortened by 3 bases and J by 5 bases, with 7 bases between the two germline ends. Germline CDR1 reads SQVTM; CDR2 reads ANQGSEA. The CDR3 has 11 amino acids. The CDR3 DNA is TGCAGCGTTGACAGGGGTTATGGCTACACCTTC. The encoded protein is CSVDRGYGYTF.

Comments on this clone: This sample includes further DNA sequences coding for the same CDR3. The J gene is TRBJ1-5, the V gene TRBV29-1, with D perhaps TRBD1 (6 bases). This CDR3 is 13 amino acids long. V shed 5 bases and J shed 0 bases, with 8 bases lying between them. The germline gives CDR1 SQVTM, CDR2 ANQGSEA. The CDR3 loop is CSVWTDSNQPQHF. Written as DNA, the CDR3 is TGCAGCGTTTGGACAGATAGCAATCAGCCCCAGCATTTT.

The V call is TRBV29-1, the J call TRBJ2-2; D call uncertain. V was pared by 5 bases and J by 3 bases, with 10 bases between. The germline V gene encodes CDR1 SQVTM and CDR2 ANQGSEA. The CDR3 has 13 residues. The CDR3 loop reads CSVKDGYTGELFF. CDR3 coding DNA: TGCAGCGTTAAGGACGGGTACACCGGGGAGCTGTTTTTT.

This clone has just one count. The chain employs TRBV30 and TRBJ1-5; TRBD1 aligns across 10 bases. J was trimmed by 6 bases and V by 5 bases; bases with no gene match: 4. The CDR3 loop spans 13 amino acids. CDR1 is GTSNPN and CDR2 is SVGIG in the germline V gene (reference sequence). The CDR3, as DNA: TGTGCCTGGCAGGGACAGGGGAGTCAGCCCCAGCATTTT. Protein product: CAWQGQGSQPQHF. Looking up the rest from reference TRBV30 and TRBJ1-5 gives the full variable domain: SQTIHQWPATLVQPVGSPLSLECTVEGTSNPNLYWYRQAAGRGLQLLFYSVGIGQISSEVPQNLSASRPQDRQFILSSKKLLLSDSGFYLCAWQGQGSQPQHFGDGTRLSIL.

This clone appeared a few times. The rearrangement uses TRBV2 and TRBJ2-2, with a possible D match to TRBD1 (5 bases). V was shortened by 7 bases and J by 4 bases, with 13 bases between the two germline ends. The CDR3 loop spans 14 amino acids. CDR1 is SNHLY and CDR2 is FYNNEI in the germline V gene. CDR3 sequence (DNA): TGTGCCAGCACTGGGGCAGGGATCACCGGGGAGCTGTTTTTT. Translation: CASTGAGITGELFF.

The V and J genes are TRBV29-1 and TRBJ2-2; 8 bases line up with TRBD1. There are 11 residues in the CDR3. In germline, CDR1 is SQVTM, CDR2 ANQGSEA. Trimming removed 7 bases from V and 6 bases from J; junction bases left unmatched: 1. In DNA, the CDR3 is TGCAGCGCGACAGGGGCCGGGGAGCTGTTTTTT. Translated, it gives CSATGAGELFF.

The genes are TRBV7-3 and TRBJ2-6, with D possibly being TRBD1 or TRBD2 (5 bases each). V was pared by 5 bases and J by 4 bases, with 12 bases between. Germline CDR1 is SGHTA and CDR2 is FQGTGA. This CDR3 region has 15 residues. CDR3 loop: CASSPTGLGANVLTF. The CDR3 nucleotides read TGTGCCAGCAGCCCGACGGGGCTCGGGGCCAACGTCCTGACTTTC.

The gene calls are TRBV29-1 and TRBJ2-3; D unresolved. Germline values: CDR1 SQVTM, CDR2 ANQGSEA. Trimming cost V 7 bases and J 0 bases, with 14 bases left between them. The CDR3 is 14 amino acids. CDR3 DNA sequence: TGCAGCGCTCTTGTCGGACCTAGCACAGATACGCAGTATTTT. It translates to CSALVGPSTDTQYF.

The chain joins TRBV28 to TRBJ2-4; D unclear. Germline CDR1 and CDR2: MDHEN and SYDVKM. Trimming took off 4 bases at V and 12 bases at J, with 10 bases between the two ends. The CDR3 has 11 residues. This CDR3 is CASSYSADQYF. As DNA, the CDR3 is TGTGCCAGCAGTTACTCCGCGGATCAGTACTTC. Using reference TRBV28 and TRBJ2-4 for the parts outside the CDR3, the full variable domain is DVKVTQSSRYLVKRTGEKVFLECVQDMDHENMFWYRQDPGLGLRLIYFSYDVKMKEKGDIPEGYSVSREKKERFSLILESASTNQTSMYLCASSYSADQYFGAGTRLSVL.

In its sample, this clone was seen a few times. The V gene is TRBV28, the J gene TRBJ2-7, with D tentatively TRBD1 (7 bases). Germline V gene sequence: CDR1 MDHEN, CDR2 SYDVKM. Trimming took 2 bases from V and 5 from J, leaving 16 bases between them. The CDR3 is 15 amino acids. The chain's CDR3 is CASSLIQGGPDEQYF. In nucleotides, the CDR3 is TGTGCCAGCAGTTTAATTCAGGGGGGACCGGACGAGCAGTACTTC.